These 9 T cell receptor beta chains were sequenced from one sample in a study of blood T cell repertoires in COVID-19 (dated by TCRdb to about 2020). Library generation was performed with the immunoSEQ multiplex PCR assay. The table was pulled from immuneACCESS by TCRdb, which kept in-frame rearrangements only. Such tables lose some clones; where checked, under half of the loss comes from unresolved V genes, and the rest has no known cause. This sample gives approximately 230,000 clones in total; roughly 91% of them show up just once. Roughly 3.7% of the sample rests with the top ten. Sequenced: PBMCs or T cells enriched from blood (not recorded which). The receptor source for this set is a woman aged 25 to 39 who had recovered from COVID-19.

The chain recombines TRBV21-1 with TRBJ2-2; the DNA was not used to check the table's D call, TRBD2. TRBV21-1 is given as a pseudogene. The CDR3 sequence is 16 residues long. The CDR3 reads CASSPIGVRDTGELFF. DNA for the CDR3: TGTGCCAGCAGCCCCATCGGGGTACGTGACACCGGGGAGCTGTTTTTT.

This clone was counted between two and nine times. This rearrangement joins TRBV18 to TRBJ1-2; perhaps TRBD1 as D (5 bases). The V gene lost 5 bases and the J gene lost 1 base, with 14 bases spanning the gap. The length of the CDR3 is 15 residues. Germline loops: CDR1 KGHSH, CDR2 LQKENI. For the CDR3, the DNA is TGTGCCAGCTCAAAGACAGTTTCCCTTAACTATGGCTACACCTTC. Its protein is CASSKTVSLNYGYTF. Full variable domain (rest looked up from reference TRBV18 and TRBJ1-2): NAGVMQNPRHLVRRRGQEARLRCSPMKGHSHVYWYRQLPEEGLKFMVYLQKENIIDESGMPKERFSAEFPKEGPSILRIQQVVRGDSAAYFCASSKTVSLNYGYTFGSGTRLTVV.

V usage is TRBV7-2 and J usage is TRBJ1-2; 9 bases align to TRBD1. Looked up from germline, CDR1 is SGHTA and CDR2 is FQGNSA. The CDR3 extends over 14 amino acids. The J segment lost 5 bases and the V segment lost 5 bases, leaving 6 bases of the junction unmatched. The CDR3 DNA follows: TGTGCCAGCAGCCCTCCCGGGACAGGGTATGGCTACACCTTC. This sequence encodes CASSPPGTGYGYTF.

The chain combines TRBV7-8 with TRBJ1-6; TRBD1 aligns across 12 bases. Germline V gives CDR1 SGHVS, CDR2 FQNEAQ. CDR3 length: 16 residues. Losses at the gene ends were 5 bases for V and 9 bases for J; bases not matched to a gene: 8. The CDR3 spells CASSRPGQGAASPLHF. In DNA, the CDR3 is TGTGCCAGCAGCCGTCCGGGACAGGGGGCGGCTTCACCCCTCCACTTT.

This clone was seen just once. The V and J genes are TRBV28 and TRBJ1-1; D not resolved. Germline V CDR1 and CDR2: MDHEN, SYDVKM. CDR3 length: 17 amino acids. V was cut by 3 bases and J by 0 bases, with 17 bases left in between. CDR3 nucleotides: TGTGCCAGCAGTTTTATGCGGGTGTCCAGCATGAACACTGAAGCTTTCTTT. Encoded protein: CASSFMRVSSMNTEAFF. The variable domain in full, completed from reference TRBV28 and TRBJ1-1, reads DVKVTQSSRYLVKRTGEKVFLECVQDMDHENMFWYRQDPGLGLRLIYFSYDVKMKEKGDIPEGYSVSREKKERFSLILESASTNQTSMYLCASSFMRVSSMNTEAFFGQGTRLTVV.

The V gene is TRBV7-8, the J gene TRBJ1-2, with a possible D match to TRBD1 (6 bases). Trimming cost V 2 bases and J 4 bases, with 11 bases left between them. This CDR3 is 14 amino acids long. CDR1 and CDR2 (germline): SGHVS, FQNEAQ. DNA of the CDR3: TGTGCCAGCAGCTTATCCGGGACATTCTATGGCTACACCTTC. This gives the protein CASSLSGTFYGYTF.

CDR3 region: CASSRNAGEQFF. The CDR3, as DNA: TGTGCCAGCAGCCGTAACGCGGGTGAGCAGTTCTTC. This chain uses TRBV14 with TRBJ2-1; D is possibly TRBD2 (5 bases). The germline V and J ends were trimmed by 4 bases and 9 bases, with 10 bases remaining between them. Per germline, CDR1 SGHDN and CDR2 FVKESK. The CDR3 spans 12 residues.

This clone was observed a single time. The chain links TRBV7-8 to TRBJ2-7; TRBD1 aligns across 10 bases. Germline-derived CDR1 and CDR2 are SGHVS and FQNEAQ. V trimming: 5 bases; J trimming: 7 bases; junction bases outside the gene matches: 14. There are 16 residues in the CDR3. The CDR3 DNA is TGTGCCAGCAGCCCCTCCGTCGACAGGGGGCGAGGTGAGCAGTACTTC. It is translated as CASSPSVDRGRGEQYF.

The chain has TRBV4-1 and TRBJ1-2, with D tentatively TRBD1 (5 bases). Germline CDR1 and CDR2: MGHRA and YSYEKL. V lost 0 bases, J lost 3 bases, and 20 bases lay in between. CDR3 length: 18 residues. In DNA, the CDR3 is TGCGCCAGCAGCCAAGATTCGATCGGGGGAGGAGTCGACTATGGCTACACCTTC. Encoded protein: CASSQDSIGGGVDYGYTF.